This TCR beta chain was sequenced during a study of molecular identifiers for immune sequencing clone quantification. Previously published methods and listed TCR primers were used for the bulk TCR libraries. TCRdb redid the calling of the PCR reads with MiXCR, one entry per CDR3 protein. The table shows about 320,000 distinct CDR3 sequences, with roughly a quarter occurring only once. Germline V gene lookup returns CDR1 SGHAT and CDR2 FQNNGV. The CDR3 totals 16 residues. Germline trimming cut 5 bases from V and 0 bases from J; bases unmatched to any gene: 7. This clonotype was sampled from a human donor in good health. Some libraries in this study had Jurkat cell RNA spiked in. V is TRBV11-2 and J is TRBJ2-1; the match to TRBD2 covers 7 bases. Sequencing used naive CD8+ T cells from blood, with Jurkat cell RNA spiked in. As to subset: FACS-sorted CD8+CD4-CCR7+CD45RA+ naive T cells. The CDR3 protein is CASSGQAGSSYNEQFF. CDR3 DNA: TGTGCCAGCAGCGGACAAGCGGGGAGCTCCTACAATGAGCAGTTCTTC. Supplemented by reference TRBV11-2 and TRBJ2-1, the full variable domain reads EAGVAQSPRYKIIEKRQSVAFWCNPISGHATLYWYQQILGQGPKLLIQFQNNGVVDDSQLPKDRFSAERLKGVDSTLKIQPAKLEDSAVYLCASSGQAGSSYNEQFFGPGTRLTVL.